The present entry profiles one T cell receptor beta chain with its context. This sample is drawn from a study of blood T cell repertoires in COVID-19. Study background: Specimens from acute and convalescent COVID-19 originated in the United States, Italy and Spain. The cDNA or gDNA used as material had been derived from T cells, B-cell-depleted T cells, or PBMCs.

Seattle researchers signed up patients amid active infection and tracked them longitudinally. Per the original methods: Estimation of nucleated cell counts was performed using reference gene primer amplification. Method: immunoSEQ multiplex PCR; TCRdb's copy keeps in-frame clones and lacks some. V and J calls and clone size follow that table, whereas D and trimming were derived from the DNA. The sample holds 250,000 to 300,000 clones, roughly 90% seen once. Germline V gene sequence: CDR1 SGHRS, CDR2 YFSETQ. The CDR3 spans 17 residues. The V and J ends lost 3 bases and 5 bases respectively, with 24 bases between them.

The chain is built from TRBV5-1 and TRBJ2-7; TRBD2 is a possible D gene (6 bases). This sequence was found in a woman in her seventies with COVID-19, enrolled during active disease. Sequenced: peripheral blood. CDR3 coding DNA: TGCGCCAGCAGCTGGCGGGCCCAAGGAGGGGACTTTGACGAGCAGTACTTC. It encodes CASSWRAQGGDFDEQYF.